This TCR beta chain was retrieved from a study of cytomegalovirus exposure and HLA in healthy donors. The study, taken as a whole, reports: Researchers catalogued about 150 TCR beta chains as cytomegalovirus-associated. Accurate predictions that matched the HLA-A and HLA-B alleles of most subjects were reportedly made from TCR beta sequences. For cytomegalovirus status, the classifier reportedly gave diagnoses with high specificity and sensitivity.

A multiplex PCR was run with 60 Vbeta primers and 13 Jbeta primers. Assay used: immunoSEQ multiplex PCR; TCRdb lists only in-frame clones, some missing. This table has about 94,000 clones, about three fifths appearing once. Of note for this clone: Its target is not known.

The donors were healthy bone marrow donors. The length of the CDR3 is 19 residues. J gave up 2 bases and V 4 bases, and 16 bases lay outside the gene matches. Germline CDR1 is LGHNA and CDR2 is YNFKEQ. This rearrangement joins TRBV4-2 to TRBJ2-2; 7 nucleotides match TRBD2. This sequence was found in a man aged 30-40 years in good health and CMV-seronegative. Source material: PBMCs. The CDR3 DNA sequence: TGTGCCAGCAGCCTCCGATCGAAAGAGAGCGGGATTAACACCGGGGAGCTGTTTTTT. Its translation: CASSLRSKESGINTGELFF.